Sequencing of this TCR beta chain was carried out in a study of blood T cell repertoires in COVID-19. Across the whole study: There were acute and convalescent COVID-19 samples, and they came from the United States, Italy and Spain. From T cells, B-cell-depleted T cells, or PBMCs came the material, which was cDNA or gDNA.

Trimming removed 0 bases from V and 5 bases from J, with 4 bases in between. The length of the CDR3 is 12 residues. Germline V gives CDR1 KGHSH, CDR2 LQKENI. Authors' analysis steps: Nucleated cell number was recorded as an estimate derived from reference gene primer amplification. Repertoires were generated with immunoSEQ multiplex PCR, while TCRdb's copy carries only in-frame clones and drops some. The DNA gave D and trimming, while V, J and clone size come from that table. Counted here are around 50,000 clones, roughly nine tenths occurring once; the ten biggest clones make up approximately 15%. This TCR was sampled from a man aged 60 to 69 with active or convalescent COVID-19. The specimen sequenced was peripheral blood. The chain employs TRBV18 and TRBJ2-5; D call uncertain. CDR3 in DNA: TGTGCCAGCTCACCACCGCGGGAGACCCAGTACTTC. Translating gives CASSPPRETQYF.